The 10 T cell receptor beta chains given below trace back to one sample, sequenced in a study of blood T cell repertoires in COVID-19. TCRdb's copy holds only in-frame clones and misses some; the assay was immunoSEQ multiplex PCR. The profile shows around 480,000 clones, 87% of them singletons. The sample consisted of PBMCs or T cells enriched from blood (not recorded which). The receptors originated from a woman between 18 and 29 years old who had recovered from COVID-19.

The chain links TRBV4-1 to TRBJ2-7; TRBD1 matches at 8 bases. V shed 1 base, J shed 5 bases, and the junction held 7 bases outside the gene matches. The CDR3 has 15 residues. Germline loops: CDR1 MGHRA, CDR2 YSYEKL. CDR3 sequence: CASSQAGTGSHEQYF. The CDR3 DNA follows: TGCGCCAGCAGCCAAGCTGGGACAGGCTCTCACGAGCAGTACTTC.

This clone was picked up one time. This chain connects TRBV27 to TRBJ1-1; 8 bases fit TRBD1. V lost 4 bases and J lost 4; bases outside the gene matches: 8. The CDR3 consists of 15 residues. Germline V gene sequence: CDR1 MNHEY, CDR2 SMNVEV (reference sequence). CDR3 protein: CASSSADRESTEAFF. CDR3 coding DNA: TGTGCCAGCAGTTCCGCGGACAGGGAGAGCACTGAAGCTTTCTTT.

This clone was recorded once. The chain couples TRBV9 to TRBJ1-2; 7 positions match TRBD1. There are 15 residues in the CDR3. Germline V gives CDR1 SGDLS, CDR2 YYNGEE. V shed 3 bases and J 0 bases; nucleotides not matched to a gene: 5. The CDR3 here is CASSGAGTANYGYTF. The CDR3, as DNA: TGTGCCAGCAGCGGCGCCGGGACAGCTAACTATGGCTACACCTTC.

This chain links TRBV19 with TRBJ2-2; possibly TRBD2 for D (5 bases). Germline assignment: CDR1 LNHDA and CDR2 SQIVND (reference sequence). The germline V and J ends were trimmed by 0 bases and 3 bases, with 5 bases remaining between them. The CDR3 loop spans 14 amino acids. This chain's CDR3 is CASSIERDTGELFF. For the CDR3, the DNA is TGTGCCAGTAGTATAGAGAGGGACACCGGGGAGCTGTTTTTT.

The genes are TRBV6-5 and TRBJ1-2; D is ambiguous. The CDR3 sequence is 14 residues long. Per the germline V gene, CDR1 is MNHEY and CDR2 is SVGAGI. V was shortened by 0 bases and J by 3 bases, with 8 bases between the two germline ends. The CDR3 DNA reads TGTGCCAGCAGTTACTCGCCCGGGGACTATGGCTACACCTTC. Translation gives CASSYSPGDYGYTF.

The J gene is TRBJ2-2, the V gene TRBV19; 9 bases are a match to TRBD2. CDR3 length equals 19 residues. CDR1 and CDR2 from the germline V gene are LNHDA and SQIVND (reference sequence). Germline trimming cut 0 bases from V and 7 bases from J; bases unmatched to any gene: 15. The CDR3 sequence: CASSIDEVPAGGFIGELFF. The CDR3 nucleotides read TGTGCCAGTAGTATAGATGAGGTCCCAGCGGGGGGTTTTATCGGGGAGCTGTTTTTT.

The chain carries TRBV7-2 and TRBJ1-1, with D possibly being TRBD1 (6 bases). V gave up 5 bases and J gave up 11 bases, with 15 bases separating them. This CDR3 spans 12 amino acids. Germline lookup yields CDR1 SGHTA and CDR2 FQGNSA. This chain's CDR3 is CASSMGGGRAFF. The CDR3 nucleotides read TGTGCCAGCAGCATGGGAGGGGGGCGCGCTTTCTTT.

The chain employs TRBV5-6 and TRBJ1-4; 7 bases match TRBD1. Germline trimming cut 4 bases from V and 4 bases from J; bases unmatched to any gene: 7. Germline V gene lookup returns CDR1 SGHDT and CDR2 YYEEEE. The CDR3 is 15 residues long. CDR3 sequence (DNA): TGTGCCAGCAGCGTCCTTACAGGGGTTAATGAAAAACTGTTTTTT. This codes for CASSVLTGVNEKLFF.

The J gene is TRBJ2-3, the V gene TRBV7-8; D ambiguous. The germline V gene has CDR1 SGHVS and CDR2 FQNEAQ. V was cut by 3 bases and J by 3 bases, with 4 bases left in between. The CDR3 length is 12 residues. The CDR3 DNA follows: TGTGCCAGCAGCTTCCTGACAGATACGCAGTATTTT. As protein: CASSFLTDTQYF.

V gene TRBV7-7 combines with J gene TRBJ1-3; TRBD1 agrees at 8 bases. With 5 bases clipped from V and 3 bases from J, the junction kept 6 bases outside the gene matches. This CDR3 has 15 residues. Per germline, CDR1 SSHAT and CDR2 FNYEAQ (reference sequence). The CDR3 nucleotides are TGTGCCAGCAGCCACGGACAGGGCAATGGAAACACCATATATTTT. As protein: CASSHGQGNGNTIYF.